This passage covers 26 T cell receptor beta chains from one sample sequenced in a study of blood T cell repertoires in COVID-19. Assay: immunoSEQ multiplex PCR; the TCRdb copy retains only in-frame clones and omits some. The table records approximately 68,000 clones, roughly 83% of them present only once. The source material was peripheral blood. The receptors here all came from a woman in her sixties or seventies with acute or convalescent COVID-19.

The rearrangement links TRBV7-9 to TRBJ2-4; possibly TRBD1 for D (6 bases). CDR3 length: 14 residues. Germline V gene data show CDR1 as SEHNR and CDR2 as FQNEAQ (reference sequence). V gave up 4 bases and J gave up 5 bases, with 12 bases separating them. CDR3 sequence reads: CASSSDRYQNIQYF. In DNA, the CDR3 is TGTGCCAGCAGCTCCGACAGGTATCAAAACATTCAGTACTTC.

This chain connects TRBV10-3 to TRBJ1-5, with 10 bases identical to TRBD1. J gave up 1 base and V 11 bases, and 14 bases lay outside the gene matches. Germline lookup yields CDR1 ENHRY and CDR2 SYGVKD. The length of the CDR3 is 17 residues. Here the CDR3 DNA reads TGTGCCGTCTCGCCGACCGGGACAGGGGTAAGCAATCAGCCCCAGCATTTT. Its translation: CAVSPTGTGVSNQPQHF.

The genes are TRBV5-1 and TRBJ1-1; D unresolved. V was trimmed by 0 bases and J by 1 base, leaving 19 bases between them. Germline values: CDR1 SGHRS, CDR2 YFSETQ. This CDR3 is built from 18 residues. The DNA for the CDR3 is TGCGCCAGCAGCTTGGGTAAGTTTATGGGCGATCGGAACACTGAAGCTTTCTTT. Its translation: CASSLGKFMGDRNTEAFF.

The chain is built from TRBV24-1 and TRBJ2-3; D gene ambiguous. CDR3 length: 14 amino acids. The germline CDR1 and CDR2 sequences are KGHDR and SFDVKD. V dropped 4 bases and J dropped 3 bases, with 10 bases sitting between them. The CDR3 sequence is CATSETVGTDTQYF. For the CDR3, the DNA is TGTGCCACCAGTGAGACCGTCGGGACAGATACGCAGTATTTT.

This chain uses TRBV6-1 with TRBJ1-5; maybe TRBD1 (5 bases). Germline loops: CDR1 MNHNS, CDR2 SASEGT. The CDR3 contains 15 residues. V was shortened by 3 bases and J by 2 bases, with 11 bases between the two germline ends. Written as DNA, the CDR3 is TGTGCCAGCAGTGATGCAGGGTGGGGCAATCAGCCCCAGCATTTT. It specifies CASSDAGWGNQPQHF.

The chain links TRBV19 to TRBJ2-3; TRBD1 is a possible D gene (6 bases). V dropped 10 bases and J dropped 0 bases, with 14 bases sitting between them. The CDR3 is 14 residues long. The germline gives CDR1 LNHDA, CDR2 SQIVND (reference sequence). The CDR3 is CATKTGYSTDTQYF. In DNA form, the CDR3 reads TGTGCCACCAAGACAGGTTATAGCACAGATACGCAGTATTTT.

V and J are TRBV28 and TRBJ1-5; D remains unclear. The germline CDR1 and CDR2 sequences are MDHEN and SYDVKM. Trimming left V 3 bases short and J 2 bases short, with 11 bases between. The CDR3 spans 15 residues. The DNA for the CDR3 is TGTGCCAGCAGTTTGCGGGGTAGGGGCAATCAGCCCCAGCATTTT. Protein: CASSLRGRGNQPQHF.

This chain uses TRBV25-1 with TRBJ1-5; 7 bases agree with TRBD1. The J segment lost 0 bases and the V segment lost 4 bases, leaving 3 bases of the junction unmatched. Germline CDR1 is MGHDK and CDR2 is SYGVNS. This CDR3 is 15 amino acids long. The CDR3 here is CASSVRGTSNQPQHF. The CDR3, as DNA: TGTGCCAGCAGTGTCAGGGGGACTAGCAATCAGCCCCAGCATTTT.

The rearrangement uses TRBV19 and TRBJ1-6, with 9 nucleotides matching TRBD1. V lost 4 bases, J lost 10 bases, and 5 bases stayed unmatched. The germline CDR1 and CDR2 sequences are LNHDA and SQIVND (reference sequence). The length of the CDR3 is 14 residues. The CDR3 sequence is CASSTGTGSSPLHF. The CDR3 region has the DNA TGTGCCAGTAGTACAGGGACAGGGAGCTCACCCCTCCACTTT. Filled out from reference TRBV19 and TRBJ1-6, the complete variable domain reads DGGITQSPKYLFRKEGQNVTLSCEQNLNHDAMYWYRQDPGQGLRLIYYSQIVNDFQKGDIAEGYSVSREKKESFPLTVTSAQKNPTAFYLCASSTGTGSSPLHFGNGTRLTVT.

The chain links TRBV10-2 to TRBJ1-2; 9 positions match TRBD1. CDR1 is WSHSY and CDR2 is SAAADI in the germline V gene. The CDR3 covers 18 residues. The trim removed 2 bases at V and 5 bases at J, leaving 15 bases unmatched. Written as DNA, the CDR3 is TGCGCCAGCAGTGAGCCTCGAAAAATAATGGGACAGGGATATGGCTACACCTTC. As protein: CASSEPRKIMGQGYGYTF.

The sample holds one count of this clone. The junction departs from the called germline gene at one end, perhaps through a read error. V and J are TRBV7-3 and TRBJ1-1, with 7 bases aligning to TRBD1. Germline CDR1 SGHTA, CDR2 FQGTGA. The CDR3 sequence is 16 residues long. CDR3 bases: TGTGCCAGCAGCTCTAATAGCCTAGGACAGGCCCAGAAAGCATTTTTT. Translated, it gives CASSSNSLGQAQKAFF.

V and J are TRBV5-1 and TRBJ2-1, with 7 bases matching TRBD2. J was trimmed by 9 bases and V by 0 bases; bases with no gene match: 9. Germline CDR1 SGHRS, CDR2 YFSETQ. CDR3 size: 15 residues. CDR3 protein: CASSLAGRGTSEQFF. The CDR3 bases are TGCGCCAGCAGCTTGGCGGGGCGGGGGACGAGTGAGCAGTTCTTC.

The CDR3 DNA is TGTGCCTGGACTCGACAACAGGAGGGCTACACCTTC. Its translation is CAWTRQQEGYTF. The chain has TRBV30 and TRBJ1-2, with D perhaps TRBD1 (5 bases). V lost 4 bases and J 8 bases, leaving 14 bases between the germline ends. Germline assignment: CDR1 GTSNPN and CDR2 SVGIG (reference sequence). The CDR3 has 12 residues.

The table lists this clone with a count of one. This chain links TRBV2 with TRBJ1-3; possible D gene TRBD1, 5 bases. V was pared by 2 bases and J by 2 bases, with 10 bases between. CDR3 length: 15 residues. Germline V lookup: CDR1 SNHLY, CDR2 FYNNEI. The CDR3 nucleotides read TGTGCCAGCAGTGAATATCGGGGGGCTGGAAACACCATATATTTT. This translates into CASSEYRGAGNTIYF.

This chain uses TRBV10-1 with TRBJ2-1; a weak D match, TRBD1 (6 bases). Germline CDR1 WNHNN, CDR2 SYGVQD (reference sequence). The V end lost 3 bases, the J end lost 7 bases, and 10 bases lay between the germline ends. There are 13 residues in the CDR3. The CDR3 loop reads CASSDGQGNEQFF. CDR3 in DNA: TGCGCCAGCAGTGACGGCCAGGGGAATGAGCAGTTCTTC.

CDR3 protein: CAIRASLLNRGTEAFF. The CDR3 coding sequence is TGTGCCATCAGGGCCTCACTACTAAACCGGGGCACTGAAGCTTTCTTT. V is TRBV10-3 and J is TRBJ1-1; D is undetermined. Germline V CDR1 and CDR2: ENHRY, SYGVKD. The CDR3 consists of 16 residues. The V and J ends lost 6 bases and 4 bases respectively, with 21 bases between them.

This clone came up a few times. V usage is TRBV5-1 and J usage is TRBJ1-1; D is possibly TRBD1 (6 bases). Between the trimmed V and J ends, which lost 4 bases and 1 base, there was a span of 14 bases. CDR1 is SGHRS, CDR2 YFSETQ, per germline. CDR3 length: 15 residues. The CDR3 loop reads CASSLTGHANTEAFF. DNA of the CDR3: TGCGCCAGCAGCCTTACAGGGCACGCGAACACTGAAGCTTTCTTT.

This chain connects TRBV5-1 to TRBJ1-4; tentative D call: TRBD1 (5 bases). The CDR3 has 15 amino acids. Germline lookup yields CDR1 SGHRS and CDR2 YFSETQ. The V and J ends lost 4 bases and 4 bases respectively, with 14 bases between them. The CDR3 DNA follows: TGCGCCAGCAGCGAACAGGCGGTGATTAATGAAAAACTGTTTTTT. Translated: CASSEQAVINEKLFF.

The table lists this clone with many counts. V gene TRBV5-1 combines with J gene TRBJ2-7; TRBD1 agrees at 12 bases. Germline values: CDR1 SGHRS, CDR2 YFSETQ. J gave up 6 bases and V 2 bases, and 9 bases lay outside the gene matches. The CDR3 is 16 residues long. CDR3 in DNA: TGCGCCAGCAGCTTTAACCTCGGGACAGGGGGCGGCGAGCAGTACTTC. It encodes CASSFNLGTGGGEQYF.

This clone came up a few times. CDR3 sequence reads: CASSLRGTEAFF. CDR3 in DNA: TGTGCCAGCAGTCTCAGGGGCACTGAAGCTTTCTTT. The J gene is TRBJ1-1, the V gene TRBV6-5; D may be TRBD1 (6 bases). V gave up 5 bases and J gave up 4 bases, with 8 bases separating them. The CDR3 contains 12 residues. Germline CDR1 MNHEY, CDR2 SVGAGI.

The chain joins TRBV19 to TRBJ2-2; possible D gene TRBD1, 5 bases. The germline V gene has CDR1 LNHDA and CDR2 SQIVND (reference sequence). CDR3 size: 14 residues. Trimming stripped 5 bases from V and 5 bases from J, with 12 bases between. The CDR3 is CASSSWGWTGELFF. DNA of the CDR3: TGTGCCAGTAGTTCCTGGGGCTGGACCGGGGAGCTGTTTTTT.

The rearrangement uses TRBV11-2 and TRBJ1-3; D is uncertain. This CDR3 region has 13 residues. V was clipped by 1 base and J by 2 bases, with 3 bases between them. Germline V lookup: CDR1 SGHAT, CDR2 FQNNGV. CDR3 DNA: TGTGCCAGCAGCTTAGGGCCTGGAAACACCATATATTTT. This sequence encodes CASSLGPGNTIYF. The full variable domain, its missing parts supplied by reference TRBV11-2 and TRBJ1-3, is EAGVAQSPRYKIIEKRQSVAFWCNPISGHATLYWYQQILGQGPKLLIQFQNNGVVDDSQLPKDRFSAERLKGVDSTLKIQPAKLEDSAVYLCASSLGPGNTIYFGEGSWLTVV.

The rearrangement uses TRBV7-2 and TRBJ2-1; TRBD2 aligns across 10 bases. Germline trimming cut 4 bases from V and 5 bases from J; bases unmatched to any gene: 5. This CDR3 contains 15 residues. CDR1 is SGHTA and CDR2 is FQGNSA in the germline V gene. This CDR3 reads CASSSLAGGNNEQFF. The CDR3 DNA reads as TGTGCCAGCAGCTCCTTAGCGGGGGGTAACAATGAGCAGTTCTTC.

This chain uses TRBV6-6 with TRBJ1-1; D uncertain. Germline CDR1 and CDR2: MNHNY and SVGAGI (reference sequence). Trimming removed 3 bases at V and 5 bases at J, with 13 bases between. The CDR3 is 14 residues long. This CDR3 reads CASSYLGSGTEAFF. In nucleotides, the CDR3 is TGTGCCAGCAGTTATTTAGGGTCGGGGACTGAAGCTTTCTTT.

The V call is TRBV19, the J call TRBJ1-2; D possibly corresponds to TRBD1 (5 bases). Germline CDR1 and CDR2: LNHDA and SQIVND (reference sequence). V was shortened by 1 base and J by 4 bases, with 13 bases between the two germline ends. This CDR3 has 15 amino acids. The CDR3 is CASSIVGATGYGYTF. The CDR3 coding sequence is TGTGCCAGTAGTATAGTAGGGGCTACGGGCTATGGCTACACCTTC.

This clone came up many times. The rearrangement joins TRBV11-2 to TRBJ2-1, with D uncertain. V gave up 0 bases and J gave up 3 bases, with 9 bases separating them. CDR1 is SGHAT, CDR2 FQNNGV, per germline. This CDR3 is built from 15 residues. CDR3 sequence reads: CASSLENSGYNEQFF. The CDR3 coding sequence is TGTGCCAGCAGCTTAGAAAACTCTGGCTACAATGAGCAGTTCTTC.